The 18 T cell receptor beta chains in this list originate from one sample, sequenced in a study of blood T cell repertoires in COVID-19. Profiling relied on immunoSEQ multiplex PCR, and the TCRdb table lists in-frame clones only, not all of them. The table shows approximately 250,000 clones, with more than 70% occurring only once. Sequencing input: PBMCs or T cells enriched from blood (not recorded which). The origin of the receptors is a woman in her forties with acute COVID-19.

V usage is TRBV19 and J usage is TRBJ1-2; 7 bases line up with TRBD1. This CDR3 region has 17 residues. Germline V gives CDR1 LNHDA, CDR2 SQIVND (reference sequence). The V segment lost 5 bases and the J segment 0 bases; nucleotides outside the gene matches: 12. CDR3 bases: TGTGCCAGTAGTCAGGGGGACAGTATTCAAGCTAACTATGGCTACACCTTC. It codes for CASSQGDSIQANYGYTF.

Only a few counts were recorded for this clone. The chain employs TRBV27 and TRBJ2-7, with TRBD2 matching 13 bases. The CDR3 is 15 residues long. The V gene's germline CDR1 is MNHEY and CDR2 SMNVEV (reference sequence). The V gene end was trimmed by 5 bases and the J gene end by 7 bases; junction bases not matched to a gene: 8. This chain's CDR3 is CASSLGLAGDREQYF. Written as DNA, the CDR3 is TGTGCCAGCAGTCTCGGACTAGCGGGAGATCGGGAGCAGTACTTC.

The chain is built from TRBV3-1 (or the pseudogene TRBV3-2) and TRBJ1-2; D may be TRBD1 (6 bases). The germline V gene encodes CDR1 LGHDT and CDR2 YNNKEL (reference sequence). This CDR3 contains 17 residues. V dropped 3 bases and J dropped 1 base, with 18 bases sitting between them. CDR3 bases: TGTGCCAGCAGCCAGGGGTTCTCGGGACACAGTAACTATGGCTACACCTTC. Residues: CASSQGFSGHSNYGYTF.

V usage is TRBV5-4 and J usage is TRBJ1-1; D unclear. CDR3 length equals 14 residues. From germline, CDR1 is SGHNT and CDR2 YYREEE (reference sequence). Between the trimmed V and J ends, which lost 3 bases and 4 bases, there was a span of 13 bases. DNA of the CDR3: TGTGCCAGCAGCTCCCAAAGCCGTGGCACTGAAGCTTTCTTT. This translates into CASSSQSRGTEAFF.

The chain combines TRBV7-2 with TRBJ2-2, with TRBD1 as a possible D gene (6 bases). The V gene's germline CDR1 is SGHTA and CDR2 FQGNSA. The ends were cut back, 7 bases at V and 6 bases at J, with 18 bases in the middle. The CDR3 loop spans 15 amino acids. CDR3 coding DNA: TGTGCCAGCAAGGGGGTGGGAACGACACCCGGGGAGCTGTTTTTT. Its protein product is CASKGVGTTPGELFF.

The chain has TRBV7-9 and TRBJ2-5; D may be TRBD1 (6 bases). This CDR3 is built from 13 residues. Trimming shortened V by 3 bases and J by 4 bases, and 9 bases separated the two germline ends. Looked up from germline, CDR1 is SEHNR and CDR2 is FQNEAQ (reference sequence). CDR3 protein: CASSFQGLETQYF. CDR3 in DNA: TGTGCCAGCAGCTTCCAGGGGCTAGAGACCCAGTACTTC.

This clone was picked up a small number of times. The J gene is TRBJ1-6, the V gene TRBV27, with D maybe TRBD1 (5 bases). This CDR3 comprises 15 residues. CDR1 is MNHEY and CDR2 is SMNVEV in the germline V gene (reference sequence). V shed 8 bases and J shed 4 bases, with 15 bases lying between them. Here the CDR3 DNA reads TGTGCCAGCCGGGGGTCGAGCTTTTATAATTCACCCCTCCACTTT. Protein: CASRGSSFYNSPLHF.

In its sample, this clone was seen once. The chain combines TRBV19 with TRBJ1-6; the match to TRBD1 covers 9 bases. V dropped 5 bases and J dropped 7; count of bases not matched to a gene: 9. Germline-derived CDR1 and CDR2 are LNHDA and SQIVND (reference sequence). The CDR3 is 16 amino acids. In DNA, the CDR3 is TGTGCCAGTAGTTTCCGGACAGGGGAGAGGAATTCACCCCTCCACTTT. It specifies CASSFRTGERNSPLHF.

CDR3: CATSEGTSGAQYF. The CDR3 bases are TGTGCCACCAGTGAAGGTACTAGCGGGGCCCAGTACTTC. This chain connects TRBV24-1 to TRBJ2-5; 10 nucleotides line up with TRBD2. The length of the CDR3 is 13 residues. Germline V gene lookup returns CDR1 KGHDR and CDR2 SFDVKD. Losses at the gene ends were 4 bases for V and 9 bases for J; bases not matched to a gene: 4.

The chain uses TRBV15 and TRBJ2-7; weak D call: TRBD2 (5 bases). The V end was cut by 0 bases, the J end by 6 bases, with 12 bases between. CDR3 length equals 14 residues. Germline CDR1 is LNHNV and CDR2 is YYDKDF (reference sequence). CDR3 nucleotides: TGTGCCACCAGCAGAGATCGGGGTTTGGGCGAGCAGTACTTC. Protein product: CATSRDRGLGEQYF.

This sequence joins TRBV15 and TRBJ2-1; 7 bases align to TRBD1. The trim removed 0 bases at V and 5 bases at J, leaving 4 bases unmatched. CDR1 and CDR2 from the germline V gene are LNHNV and YYDKDF (reference sequence). This CDR3 comprises 15 residues. The DNA for the CDR3 is TGTGCCACCAGCAGAGATGGGGACAGTCACAATGAGCAGTTCTTC. It translates to CATSRDGDSHNEQFF.

This chain joins TRBV7-2 and TRBJ1-1; D is unresolved. Trimming pared 1 base from V and 1 base from J, leaving 4 bases between. The CDR3 covers 13 residues. Germline CDR1 is SGHTA and CDR2 is FQGNSA. CDR3 sequence (DNA): TGTGCCAGCAGCTTAGTAGAGAACACTGAAGCTTTCTTT. This codes for CASSLVENTEAFF.

The V and J genes are TRBV28 and TRBJ1-3, with D perhaps matching TRBD1 (5 bases). Germline values: CDR1 MDHEN, CDR2 SYDVKM. Trimming took 4 bases from V and 1 from J, leaving 11 bases between them. This CDR3 spans 15 amino acids. CDR3 amino acids: CASSSRGRSGNTIYF. Here the CDR3 DNA reads TGTGCCAGCAGTTCGCGGGGACGATCTGGAAACACCATATATTTT.

J is TRBJ1-3 and V is TRBV10-1; 9 bases line up with TRBD1. The V gene's germline CDR1 is WNHNN and CDR2 SYGVQD (reference sequence). This CDR3 contains 14 residues. V shed 4 bases, J shed 5 bases, and the junction held 3 bases outside the gene matches. The CDR3 is CASSVDRGRNTIYF. The CDR3 DNA sequence: TGCGCCAGCAGTGTGGACAGGGGTCGAAACACCATATATTTT.

This clone was seen once. The gene calls are TRBV20-1 and TRBJ2-7; D unresolved. The V and J ends lost 5 bases and 4 bases respectively, with 9 bases between them. The CDR3 runs 11 residues. Germline loops: CDR1 DFQATT, CDR2 SNEGSKA (reference sequence). The CDR3 DNA sequence: TGCAGTGCTGCTACCGATTACGAGCAGTACGTC. Translation: CSAATDYEQYV.

The gene calls are TRBV7-2 and TRBJ2-1; TRBD2 matches at 7 bases. Germline V gene sequence: CDR1 SGHTA, CDR2 FQGNSA. V dropped 5 bases and J dropped 3; count of bases not matched to a gene: 7. This CDR3 spans 15 amino acids. The CDR3 loop reads CASSILAEHYNEQFF. CDR3 sequence (DNA): TGTGCCAGCAGCATCCTAGCGGAACACTACAATGAGCAGTTCTTC. The full variable domain, rest sourced from reference TRBV7-2 and TRBJ2-1, is GAGVSQSPSNKVTEKGKDVELRCDPISGHTALYWYRQSLGQGLEFLIYFQGNSAPDKSGLPSDRFSAERTGGSVSTLTIQRTQQEDSAVYLCASSILAEHYNEQFFGPGTRLTVL.

This clone was seen a handful of times. The V gene is TRBV6-5, the J gene TRBJ1-1; 7 bases fit TRBD1. The CDR3 loop spans 15 amino acids. V trimming: 2 bases; J trimming: 0 bases; junction bases outside the gene matches: 3. CDR1 and CDR2 (germline): MNHEY, SVGAGI. This CDR3 is CASSYGQGVNTEAFF. CDR3 DNA: TGTGCCAGCAGTTACGGCCAGGGGGTGAACACTGAAGCTTTCTTT.

The chain employs TRBV9 and TRBJ2-7; 7 bases are a match to TRBD2. J was trimmed by 6 bases and V by 0 bases; bases with no gene match: 9. The CDR3 has 15 amino acids. Germline V gene lookup returns CDR1 SGDLS and CDR2 YYNGEE. CDR3 nucleotide sequence: TGTGCCAGCAGCGTAGCAATCGCGGGAGTAGGCGAGCAGTACTTC. Residues: CASSVAIAGVGEQYF.